This T cell receptor beta chain was recorded in a study of cytomegalovirus exposure and HLA in healthy donors. This CDR3 has 14 residues. V lost 4 bases to trimming and J lost 0 bases; unmatched junction nucleotides: 2. CDR1 SGHRS and CDR2 YFSETQ come from the germline V gene. The table came from immunoSEQ multiplex PCR; TCRdb's copy has only in-frame clones and leaves some out. The sample carries approximately 160,000 clones, under 90% recorded once. This clone was seen just once. The TCR originated in a woman under 30 in good health and CMV-seropositive. The sample comprised PBMCs. The J gene is TRBJ2-7, the V gene TRBV5-1; 9 bases agree with TRBD2. CDR3: CASSDSGSSYEQYF. Here the CDR3 DNA reads TGCGCCAGCAGCGATAGCGGGAGCTCCTACGAGCAGTACTTC.